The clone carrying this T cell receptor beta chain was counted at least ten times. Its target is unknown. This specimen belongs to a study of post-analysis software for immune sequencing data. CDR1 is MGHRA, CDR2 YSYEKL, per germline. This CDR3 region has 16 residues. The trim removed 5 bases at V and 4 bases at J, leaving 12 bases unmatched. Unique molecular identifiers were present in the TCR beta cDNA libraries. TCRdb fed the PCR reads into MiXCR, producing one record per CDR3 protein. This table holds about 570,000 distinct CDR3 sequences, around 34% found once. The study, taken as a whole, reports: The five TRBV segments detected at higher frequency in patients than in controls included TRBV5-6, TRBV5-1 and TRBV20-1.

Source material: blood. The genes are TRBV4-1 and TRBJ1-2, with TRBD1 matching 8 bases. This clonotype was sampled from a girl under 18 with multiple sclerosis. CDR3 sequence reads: CASSNKNGGQVYGYTF. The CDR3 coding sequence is TGCGCCAGCAGCAATAAAAACGGGGGACAGGTCTATGGCTACACCTTC.